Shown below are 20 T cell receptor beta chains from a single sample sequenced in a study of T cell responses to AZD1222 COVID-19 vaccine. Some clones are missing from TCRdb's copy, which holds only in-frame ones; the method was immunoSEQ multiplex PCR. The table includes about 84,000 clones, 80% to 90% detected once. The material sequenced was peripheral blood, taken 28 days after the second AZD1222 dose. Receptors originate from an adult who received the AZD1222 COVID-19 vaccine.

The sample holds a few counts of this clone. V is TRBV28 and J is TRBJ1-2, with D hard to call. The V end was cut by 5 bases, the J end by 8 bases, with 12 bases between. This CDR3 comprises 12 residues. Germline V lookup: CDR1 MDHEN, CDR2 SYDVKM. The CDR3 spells CASSLQESGYTF. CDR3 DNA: TGTGCCAGCAGTCTCCAGGAGTCCGGCTACACCTTC.

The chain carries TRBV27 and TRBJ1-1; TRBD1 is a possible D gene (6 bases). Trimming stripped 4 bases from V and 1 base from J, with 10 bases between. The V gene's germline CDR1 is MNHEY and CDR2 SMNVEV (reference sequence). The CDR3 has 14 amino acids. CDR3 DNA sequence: TGTGCCAGCAGTTCCAGGGGCGGGAACACTGAAGCTTTCTTT. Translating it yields CASSSRGGNTEAFF.

In DNA, the CDR3 is TGTGCCAGCAGCGACCATAGCGGGCCCTACAATGAGCAGTTCTTC. Its translation: CASSDHSGPYNEQFF. This chain links TRBV9 with TRBJ2-1, with 7 bases lining up with TRBD2. This CDR3 region has 15 residues. V trimming: 3 bases; J trimming: 2 bases; junction bases outside the gene matches: 5. Germline V gives CDR1 SGDLS, CDR2 YYNGEE. Full variable domain (outside the CDR3, taken from reference TRBV9 and TRBJ2-1): DSGVTQTPKHLITATGQRVTLRCSPRSGDLSVYWYQQSLDQGLQFLIQYYNGEERAKGNILERFSAQQFPDLHSELNLSSLELGDSALYFCASSDHSGPYNEQFFGPGTRLTVL.

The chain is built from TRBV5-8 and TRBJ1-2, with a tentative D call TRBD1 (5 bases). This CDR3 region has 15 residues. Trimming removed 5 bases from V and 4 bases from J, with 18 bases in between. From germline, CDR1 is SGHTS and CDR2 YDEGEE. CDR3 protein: CASRLQAYFGYGYTF. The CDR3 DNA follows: TGTGCCAGCAGGCTACAGGCCTACTTCGGCTATGGCTACACCTTC.

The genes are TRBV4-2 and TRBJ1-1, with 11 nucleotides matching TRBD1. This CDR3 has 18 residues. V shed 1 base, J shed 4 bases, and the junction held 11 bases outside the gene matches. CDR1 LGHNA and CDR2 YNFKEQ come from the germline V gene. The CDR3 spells CASSQVSGQGAGATEAFF. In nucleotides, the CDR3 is TGTGCCAGCAGCCAAGTGTCCGGACAGGGGGCTGGGGCCACTGAAGCTTTCTTT.

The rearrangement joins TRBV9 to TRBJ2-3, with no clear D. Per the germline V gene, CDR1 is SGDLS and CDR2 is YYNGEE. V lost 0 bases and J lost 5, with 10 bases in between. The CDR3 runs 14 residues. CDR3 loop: CASSVDRVGDTQYF. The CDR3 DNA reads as TGTGCCAGCAGCGTAGATAGGGTAGGAGATACGCAGTATTTT.

In nucleotides, the CDR3 is TGCGCCAGCAACCCTGAGGGTAACACCGGGGAGCTGTTTTTT. This translates into CASNPEGNTGELFF. V usage is TRBV5-1 and J usage is TRBJ2-2; D possibly corresponds to TRBD2 (5 bases). Trimming removed 6 bases from V and 2 bases from J, with 11 bases in between. The CDR3 extends over 14 amino acids. Germline CDR1 SGHRS, CDR2 YFSETQ.

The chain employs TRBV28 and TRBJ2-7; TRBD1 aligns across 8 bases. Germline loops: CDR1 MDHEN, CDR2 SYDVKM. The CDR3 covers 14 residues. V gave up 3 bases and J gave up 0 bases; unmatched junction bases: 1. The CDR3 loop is CASSLGTGSYEQYF. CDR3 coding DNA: TGTGCCAGCAGTTTGGGGACAGGCTCCTACGAGCAGTACTTC.

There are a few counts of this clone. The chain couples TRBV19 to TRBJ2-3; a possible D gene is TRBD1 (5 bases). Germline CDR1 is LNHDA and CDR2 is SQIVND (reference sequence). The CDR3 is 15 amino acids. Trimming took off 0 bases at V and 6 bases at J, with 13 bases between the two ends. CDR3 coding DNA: TGTGCCAGTAGTATAGATGGAATGGGGCCGGATACGCAGTATTTT. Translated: CASSIDGMGPDTQYF.

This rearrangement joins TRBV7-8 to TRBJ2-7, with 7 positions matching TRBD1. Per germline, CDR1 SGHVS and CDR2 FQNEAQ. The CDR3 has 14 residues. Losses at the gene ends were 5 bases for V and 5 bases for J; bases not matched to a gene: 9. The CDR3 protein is CASSKLGQAHEQYV. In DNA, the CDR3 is TGTGCCAGCAGCAAACTAGGACAGGCCCACGAGCAGTACGTC.

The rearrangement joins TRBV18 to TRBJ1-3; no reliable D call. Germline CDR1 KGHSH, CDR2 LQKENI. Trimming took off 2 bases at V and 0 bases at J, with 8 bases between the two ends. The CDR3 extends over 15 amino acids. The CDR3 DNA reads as TGTGCCAGCTCACCAGGTCCTACCTCTGGAAACACCATATATTTT. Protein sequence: CASSPGPTSGNTIYF. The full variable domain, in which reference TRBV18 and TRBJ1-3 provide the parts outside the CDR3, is NAGVMQNPRHLVRRRGQEARLRCSPMKGHSHVYWYRQLPEEGLKFMVYLQKENIIDESGMPKERFSAEFPKEGPSILRIQQVVRGDSAAYFCASSPGPTSGNTIYFGEGSWLTVV.

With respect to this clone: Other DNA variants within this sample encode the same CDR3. This CDR3 reads CASSQSSTGELFF. The DNA for the CDR3 is TGTGCCAGCAGCCAAAGTTCCACCGGGGAGCTGTTTTTT. The chain links TRBV3-1 (or the pseudogene TRBV3-2) to TRBJ2-2, with unresolved D. V was pared by 2 bases and J by 4 bases, with 5 bases between. Germline assignment: CDR1 LGHDT and CDR2 YNNKEL (reference sequence). The length of the CDR3 is 13 residues.

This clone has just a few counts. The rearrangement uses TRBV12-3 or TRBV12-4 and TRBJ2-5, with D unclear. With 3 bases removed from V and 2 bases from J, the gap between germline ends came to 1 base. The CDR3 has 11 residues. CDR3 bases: TGTGCCAGCAGTTTGCAAGAGACCCAGTACTTC. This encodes CASSLQETQYF.

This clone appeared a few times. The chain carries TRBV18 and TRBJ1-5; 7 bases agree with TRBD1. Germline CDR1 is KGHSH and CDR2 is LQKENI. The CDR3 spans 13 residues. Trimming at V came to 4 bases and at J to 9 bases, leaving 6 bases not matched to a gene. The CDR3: CASSRESGGPQHF. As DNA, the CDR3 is TGTGCCAGCTCACGGGAATCAGGGGGGCCCCAGCATTTT.

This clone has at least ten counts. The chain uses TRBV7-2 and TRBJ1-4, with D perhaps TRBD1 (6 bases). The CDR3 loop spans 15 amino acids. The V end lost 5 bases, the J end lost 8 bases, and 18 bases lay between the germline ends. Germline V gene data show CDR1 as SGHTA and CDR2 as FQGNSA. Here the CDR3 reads CASSLQGIVGEKLFF. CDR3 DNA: TGTGCCAGCAGCCTTCAGGGGATAGTAGGAGAAAAACTGTTTTTT.

CDR3: CASSRHRGPASTEAFF. The CDR3 DNA is TGTGCCAGCAGCAGGCACAGGGGGCCGGCGAGCACTGAAGCTTTCTTT. This chain joins TRBV7-9 and TRBJ1-1; 9 positions agree with TRBD1. CDR1 SEHNR and CDR2 FQNEAQ come from the germline V gene (reference sequence). V was pared by 5 bases and J by 4 bases, with 11 bases of the junction left unmatched. CDR3 length: 16 residues.

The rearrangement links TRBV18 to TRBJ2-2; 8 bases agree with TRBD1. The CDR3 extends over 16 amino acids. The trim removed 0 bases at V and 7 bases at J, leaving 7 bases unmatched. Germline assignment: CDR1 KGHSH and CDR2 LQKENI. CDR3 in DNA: TGTGCCAGCTCACCACCGAGTCAGGGGGCGATCGGGGAGCTGTTTTTT. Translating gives CASSPPSQGAIGELFF.

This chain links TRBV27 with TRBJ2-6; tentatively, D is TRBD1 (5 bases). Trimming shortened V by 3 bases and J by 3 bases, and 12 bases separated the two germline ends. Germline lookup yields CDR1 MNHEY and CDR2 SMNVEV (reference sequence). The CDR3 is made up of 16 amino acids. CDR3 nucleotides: TGTGCCAGCAGTTTTCAAGGGGCCGGTGGGGCCAACGTCCTGACTTTC. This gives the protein CASSFQGAGGANVLTF.

In nucleotides, the CDR3 is TGTGCCAGCAGTCCAACCCAGGGTTCCTACAATGAGCAGTTCTTC. Protein product: CASSPTQGSYNEQFF. The chain combines TRBV9 with TRBJ2-1; tentatively, D is TRBD1 (5 bases). Germline CDR1 reads SGDLS; CDR2 reads YYNGEE. Trimming took 5 bases from V and 1 from J, leaving 13 bases between them. The CDR3 has 15 residues.

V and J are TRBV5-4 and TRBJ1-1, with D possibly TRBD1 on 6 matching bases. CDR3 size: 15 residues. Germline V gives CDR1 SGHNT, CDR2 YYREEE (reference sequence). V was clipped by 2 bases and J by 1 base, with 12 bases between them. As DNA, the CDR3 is TGTGCCAGCAGCTTTTCTGGCAGGGGGAACACTGAAGCTTTCTTT. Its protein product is CASSFSGRGNTEAFF.